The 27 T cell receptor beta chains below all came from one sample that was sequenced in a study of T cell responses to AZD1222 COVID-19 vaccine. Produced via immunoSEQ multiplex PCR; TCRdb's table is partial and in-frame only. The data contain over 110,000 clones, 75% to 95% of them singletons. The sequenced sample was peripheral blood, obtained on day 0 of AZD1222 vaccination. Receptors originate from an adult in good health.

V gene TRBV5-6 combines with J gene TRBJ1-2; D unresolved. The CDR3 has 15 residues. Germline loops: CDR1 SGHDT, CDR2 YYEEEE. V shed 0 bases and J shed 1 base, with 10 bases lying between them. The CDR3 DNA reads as TGTGCCAGCAGCTTGGGGGGATCTTTTAACTATGGCTACACCTTC. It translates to CASSLGGSFNYGYTF.

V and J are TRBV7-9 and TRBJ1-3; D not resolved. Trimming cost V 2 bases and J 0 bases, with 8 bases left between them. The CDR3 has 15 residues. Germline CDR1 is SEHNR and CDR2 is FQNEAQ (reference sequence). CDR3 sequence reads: CASSLIGSSGNTIYF. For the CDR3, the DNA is TGTGCCAGCAGCTTAATAGGCAGCTCTGGAAACACCATATATTTT.

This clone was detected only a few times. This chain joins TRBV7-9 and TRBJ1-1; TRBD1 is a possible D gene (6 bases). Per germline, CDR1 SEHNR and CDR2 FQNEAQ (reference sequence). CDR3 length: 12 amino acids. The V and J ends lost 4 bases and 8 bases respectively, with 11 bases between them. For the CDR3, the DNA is TGTGCCAGCAGCTCCACCGGGACAGAAGCTTTCTTT. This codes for CASSSTGTEAFF.

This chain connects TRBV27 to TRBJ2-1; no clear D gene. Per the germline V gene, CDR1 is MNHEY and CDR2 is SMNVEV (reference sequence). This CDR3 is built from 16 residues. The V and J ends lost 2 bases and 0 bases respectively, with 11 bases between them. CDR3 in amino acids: CASSLVAPSSYNEQFF. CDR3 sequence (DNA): TGTGCCAGCAGTTTAGTAGCACCAAGCTCCTACAATGAGCAGTTCTTC.

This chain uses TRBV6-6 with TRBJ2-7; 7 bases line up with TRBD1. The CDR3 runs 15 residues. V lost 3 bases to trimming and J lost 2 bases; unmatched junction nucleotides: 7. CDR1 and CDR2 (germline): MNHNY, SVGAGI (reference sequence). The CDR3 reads CASSYAPGQTYEQYF. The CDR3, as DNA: TGTGCCAGCAGTTATGCTCCGGGACAGACCTACGAGCAGTACTTC.

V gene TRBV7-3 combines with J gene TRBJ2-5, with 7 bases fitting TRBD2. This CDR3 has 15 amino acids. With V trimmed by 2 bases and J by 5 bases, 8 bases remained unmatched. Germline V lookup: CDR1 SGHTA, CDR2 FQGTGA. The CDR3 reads CASSLGGGEGETQYF. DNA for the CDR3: TGTGCCAGCAGCTTAGGCGGAGGGGAGGGTGAGACCCAGTACTTC.

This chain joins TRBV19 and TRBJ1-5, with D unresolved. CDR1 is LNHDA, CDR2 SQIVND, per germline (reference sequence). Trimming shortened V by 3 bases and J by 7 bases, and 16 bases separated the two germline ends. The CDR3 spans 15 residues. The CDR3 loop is CASSMNPPGRQPQHF. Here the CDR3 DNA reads TGTGCCAGTAGTATGAACCCCCCTGGCAGGCAGCCCCAGCATTTT.

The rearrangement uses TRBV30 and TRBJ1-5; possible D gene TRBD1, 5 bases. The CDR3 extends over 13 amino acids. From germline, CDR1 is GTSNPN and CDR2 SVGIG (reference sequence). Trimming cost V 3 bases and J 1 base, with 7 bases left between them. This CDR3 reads CAWSGGSNQPQHF. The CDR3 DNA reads TGTGCCTGGAGCGGGGGAAGCAATCAGCCCCAGCATTTT.

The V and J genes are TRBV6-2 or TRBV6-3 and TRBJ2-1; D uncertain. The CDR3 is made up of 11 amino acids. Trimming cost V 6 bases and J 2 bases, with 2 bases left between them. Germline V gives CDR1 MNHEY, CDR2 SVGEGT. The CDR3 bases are TGTGCCAGCAGCCCCTACAATGAGCAGTTCTTC. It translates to CASSPYNEQFF.

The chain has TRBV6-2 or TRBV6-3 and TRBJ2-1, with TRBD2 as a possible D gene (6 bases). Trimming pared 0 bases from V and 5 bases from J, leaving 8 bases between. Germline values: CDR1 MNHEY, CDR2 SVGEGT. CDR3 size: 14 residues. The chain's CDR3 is CASSYSQRDNEQFF. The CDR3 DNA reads TGTGCCAGCAGTTACTCACAGCGGGACAATGAGCAGTTCTTC.

The CDR3 is CASSRSSLAGIFIAGELFF. In DNA form, the CDR3 reads TGTGCCAGCAGCCGCTCCTCCCTAGCGGGAATATTTATTGCCGGGGAGCTGTTTTTT. The chain joins TRBV11-2 to TRBJ2-2; 9 positions match TRBD2. The CDR3 has 19 amino acids. Trimming at V came to 5 bases and at J to 6 bases, leaving 19 bases not matched to a gene. Germline V gene data show CDR1 as SGHAT and CDR2 as FQNNGV.

CDR3 sequence (DNA): TGCGCCAGCGGGGGGCGGGAGAGCCTAGTAGTGGCCCAGTACTTC. Encoded protein: CASGGRESLVVAQYF. The chain links TRBV10-2 to TRBJ2-5; a possible D gene is TRBD2 (7 bases). Germline CDR1 reads WSHSY; CDR2 reads SAAADI. This CDR3 is built from 15 residues. V dropped 8 bases and J dropped 9 bases, with 25 bases sitting between them.

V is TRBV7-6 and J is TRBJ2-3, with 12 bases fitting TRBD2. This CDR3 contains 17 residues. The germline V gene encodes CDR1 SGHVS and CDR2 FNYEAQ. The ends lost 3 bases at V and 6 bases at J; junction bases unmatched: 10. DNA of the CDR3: TGTGCCAGCAGCTTCCTTCCTCGGACTAGCGGGAATGATACGCAGTATTTT. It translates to CASSFLPRTSGNDTQYF.

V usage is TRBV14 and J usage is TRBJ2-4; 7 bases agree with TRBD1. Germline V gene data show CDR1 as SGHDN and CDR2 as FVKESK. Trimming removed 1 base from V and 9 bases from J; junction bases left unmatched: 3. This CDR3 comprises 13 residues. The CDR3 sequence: CASSQARQGIQYF. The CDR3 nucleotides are TGTGCCAGCAGCCAAGCGAGACAGGGCATTCAGTACTTC.

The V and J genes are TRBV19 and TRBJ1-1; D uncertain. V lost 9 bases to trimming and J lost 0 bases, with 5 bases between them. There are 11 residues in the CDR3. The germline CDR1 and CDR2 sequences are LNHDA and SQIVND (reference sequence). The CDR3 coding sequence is TGTGCCAGCTACATGAACACTGAAGCTTTCTTT. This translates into CASYMNTEAFF.

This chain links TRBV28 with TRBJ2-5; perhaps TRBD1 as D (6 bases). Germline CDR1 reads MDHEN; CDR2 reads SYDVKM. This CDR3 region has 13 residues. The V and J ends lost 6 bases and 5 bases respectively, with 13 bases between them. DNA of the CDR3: TGTGCCAGCAGGTTACAGGGAATCGAGACCCAGTACTTC. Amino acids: CASRLQGIETQYF.

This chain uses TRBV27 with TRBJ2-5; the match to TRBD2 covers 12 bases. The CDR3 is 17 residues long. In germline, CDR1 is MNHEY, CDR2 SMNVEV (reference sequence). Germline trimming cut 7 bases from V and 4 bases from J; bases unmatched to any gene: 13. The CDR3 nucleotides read TGTGCCAGCAAGAGACTAGCGGGAGATAGGATCCCAGAGACCCAGTACTTC. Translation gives CASKRLAGDRIPETQYF.

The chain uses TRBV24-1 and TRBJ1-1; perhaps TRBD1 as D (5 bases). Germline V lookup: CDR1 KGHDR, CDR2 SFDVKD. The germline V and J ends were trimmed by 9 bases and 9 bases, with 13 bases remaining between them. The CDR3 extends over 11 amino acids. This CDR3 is CATSWGGQAFF. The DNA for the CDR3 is TGTGCCACCTCTTGGGGGGGACAAGCTTTCTTT.

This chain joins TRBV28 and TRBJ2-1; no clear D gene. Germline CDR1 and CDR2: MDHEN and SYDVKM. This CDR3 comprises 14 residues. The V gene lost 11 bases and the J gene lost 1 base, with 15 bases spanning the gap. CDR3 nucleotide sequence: TGTGCCGGTCTGAAGCGACTTTCCTACAATGAGCAGTTCTTC. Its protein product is CAGLKRLSYNEQFF.

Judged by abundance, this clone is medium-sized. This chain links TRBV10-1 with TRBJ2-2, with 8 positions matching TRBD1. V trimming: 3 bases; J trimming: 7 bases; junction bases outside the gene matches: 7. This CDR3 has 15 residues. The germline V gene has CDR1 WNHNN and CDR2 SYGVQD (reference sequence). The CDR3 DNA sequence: TGCGCCAGCAGTGAACAGGGGGTAGATTACGGGGAGCTGTTTTTT. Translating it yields CASSEQGVDYGELFF.

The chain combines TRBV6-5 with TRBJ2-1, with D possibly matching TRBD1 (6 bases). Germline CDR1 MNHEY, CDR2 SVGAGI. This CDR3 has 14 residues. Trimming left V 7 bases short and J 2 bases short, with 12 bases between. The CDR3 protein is CASKKGDTYNEQFF. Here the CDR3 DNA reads TGTGCCAGCAAAAAGGGGGACACCTACAATGAGCAGTTCTTC.

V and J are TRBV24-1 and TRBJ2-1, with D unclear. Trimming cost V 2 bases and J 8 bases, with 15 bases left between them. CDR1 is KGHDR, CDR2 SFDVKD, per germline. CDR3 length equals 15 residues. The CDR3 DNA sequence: TGTGCCACCAGTGATTCTACCCGCAATGTCGATGAGCAGTTCTTC. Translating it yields CATSDSTRNVDEQFF.

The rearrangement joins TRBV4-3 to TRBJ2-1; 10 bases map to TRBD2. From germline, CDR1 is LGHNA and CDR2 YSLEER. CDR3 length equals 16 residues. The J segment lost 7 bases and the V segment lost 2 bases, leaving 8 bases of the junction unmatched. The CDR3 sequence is CASSQNVAGGRNEQFF. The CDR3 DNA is TGCGCCAGCAGCCAAAATGTAGCGGGGGGCAGAAATGAGCAGTTCTTC.

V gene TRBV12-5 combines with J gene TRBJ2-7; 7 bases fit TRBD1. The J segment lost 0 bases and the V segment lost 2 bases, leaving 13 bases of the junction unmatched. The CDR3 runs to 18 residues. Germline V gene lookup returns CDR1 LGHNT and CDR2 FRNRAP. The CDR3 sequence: CASGLPPRTGPLSYEQYF. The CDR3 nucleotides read TGTGCTAGTGGTTTGCCCCCTCGGACAGGCCCACTCTCCTACGAGCAGTACTTC.

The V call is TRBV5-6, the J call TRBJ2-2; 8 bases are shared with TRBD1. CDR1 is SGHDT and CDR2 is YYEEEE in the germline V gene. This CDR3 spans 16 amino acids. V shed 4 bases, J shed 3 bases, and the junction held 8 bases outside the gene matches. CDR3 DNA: TGTGCCAGCAGCCCAACCGGGACAGGATACACCGGGGAGCTGTTTTTT. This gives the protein CASSPTGTGYTGELFF.

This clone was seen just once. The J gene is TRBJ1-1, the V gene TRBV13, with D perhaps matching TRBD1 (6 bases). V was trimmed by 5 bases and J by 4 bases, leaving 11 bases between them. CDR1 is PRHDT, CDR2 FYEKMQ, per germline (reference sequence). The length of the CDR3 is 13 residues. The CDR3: CASSPRGPTEAFF. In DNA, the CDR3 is TGTGCCAGCAGCCCACGGGGGCCCACTGAAGCTTTCTTT. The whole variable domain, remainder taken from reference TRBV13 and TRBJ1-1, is AAGVIQSPRHLIKEKRETATLKCYPIPRHDTVYWYQQGPGQDPQFLISFYEKMQSDKGSIPDRFSAQQFSDYHSELNMSSLELGDSALYFCASSPRGPTEAFFGQGTRLTVV.

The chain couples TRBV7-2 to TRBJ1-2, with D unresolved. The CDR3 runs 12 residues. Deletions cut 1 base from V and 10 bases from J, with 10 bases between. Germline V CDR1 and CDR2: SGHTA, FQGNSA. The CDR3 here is CASSLGLVAYTF. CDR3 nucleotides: TGTGCCAGCAGCTTAGGTTTAGTCGCCTACACCTTC.